Listed here are 9 T cell receptor beta chains from one sample, sequenced in a study of cytomegalovirus exposure and HLA in healthy donors. Primers included in the PCR were 60 Vbeta and 13 Jbeta primers. Some clones are missing from TCRdb's copy, which holds only in-frame ones; the method was immunoSEQ multiplex PCR. The data hold 150,000 to 200,000 clones, with 82% observed a single time. Sequencing was carried out using PBMCs. The receptors were sampled from a man between 45 and 60 years old in good health and CMV-seropositive.

This clone showed up just once. The J gene is TRBJ2-5, the V gene TRBV27, with 13 bases lining up with TRBD2. Germline loops: CDR1 MNHEY, CDR2 SMNVEV (reference sequence). The CDR3 totals 18 residues. Trimming took 6 bases from V and 5 from J; bases not matched to a gene: 15. CDR3 sequence: CASSPLLAGGPSRETQYF. In DNA form, the CDR3 reads TGTGCCAGCAGCCCCTTACTAGCGGGGGGGCCGAGTAGGGAGACCCAGTACTTC.

This clone was counted only a few times. CDR3 protein: CASRDRGEAFF. CDR3 sequence (DNA): TGTGCCAGCAGGGACAGGGGCGAAGCTTTCTTT. The rearrangement links TRBV7-9 to TRBJ1-1; 9 bases align to TRBD1. V was pared by 6 bases and J by 8 bases, with 1 base of the junction left unmatched. This CDR3 is 11 amino acids long. Germline CDR1 reads SEHNR; CDR2 reads FQNEAQ (reference sequence).

The V gene is TRBV5-1, the J gene TRBJ1-4; tentatively, D is TRBD1 (6 bases). The V gene's germline CDR1 is SGHRS and CDR2 YFSETQ. CDR3 length equals 13 residues. Between the trimmed V and J ends, which lost 4 bases and 4 bases, there was a span of 8 bases. The CDR3 DNA sequence: TGCGCCAGCAGCCCGGACAGTAATGAAAAACTGTTTTTT. Protein product: CASSPDSNEKLFF.

The chain couples TRBV6-1 to TRBJ1-4; 7 positions agree with TRBD1. The germline CDR1 and CDR2 sequences are MNHNS and SASEGT. This CDR3 region has 15 residues. Unmatched junction bases numbered 7, after V lost 2 bases and J lost 7 bases. The CDR3 loop reads CASSENVGGFEKLFF. CDR3 nucleotide sequence: TGTGCCAGCAGTGAAAATGTAGGGGGCTTTGAAAAACTGTTTTTT.

The chain joins TRBV2 to TRBJ1-6; perhaps TRBD1 as D (6 bases). The CDR3 spans 15 residues. Trimming took 2 bases from V and 2 from J, leaving 7 bases between them. Germline V gene data show CDR1 as SNHLY and CDR2 as FYNNEI. CDR3 protein: CASSERTAYNSPLHF. CDR3 coding DNA: TGTGCCAGCAGTGAAAGGACAGCCTATAATTCACCCCTCCACTTT.

The V call is TRBV29-1, the J call TRBJ2-5, with a weak D call TRBD2 (6 bases). The CDR3 is 13 residues long. Germline loops: CDR1 SQVTM, CDR2 ANQGSEA. V lost 2 bases, J lost 5 bases, and 12 bases lay in between. CDR3 amino acids: CSVEKSSAETQYF. DNA of the CDR3: TGCAGCGTTGAAAAGTCTAGCGCCGAGACCCAGTACTTC.

The V call is TRBV7-2, the J call TRBJ1-1; no clear D. Germline-derived CDR1 and CDR2 are SGHTA and FQGNSA. V lost 5 bases, J lost 2 bases, and 18 bases lay in between. CDR3 length: 16 residues. CDR3 nucleotides: TGTGCCAGCAGCCCTAAAACCGGGTACCTAAACACTGAAGCTTTCTTT. Protein: CASSPKTGYLNTEAFF.

The chain couples TRBV5-1 to TRBJ2-1; 8 nucleotides line up with TRBD2. CDR3 size: 13 residues. Trimming cost V 5 bases and J 7 bases; bases outside gene matches: 5. CDR1 is SGHRS and CDR2 is YFSETQ in the germline V gene. CDR3 protein: CASRKSGSNEQFF. The CDR3 region has the DNA TGCGCCAGCAGGAAAAGCGGGAGTAATGAGCAGTTCTTC. The entire variable domain, with the rest obtained from reference TRBV5-1 and TRBJ2-1, is as follows: KAGVTQTPRYLIKTRGQQVTLSCSPISGHRSVSWYQQTPGQGLQFLFEYFSETQRNKGNFPGRFSGRQFSNSRSEMNVSTLELGDSALYLCASRKSGSNEQFFGPGTRLTVL.

This chain joins TRBV5-1 and TRBJ2-5; TRBD1 aligns across 8 bases. The CDR3 contains 16 residues. With 3 bases clipped from V and 2 bases from J, the junction kept 9 bases outside the gene matches. CDR1 SGHRS and CDR2 YFSETQ come from the germline V gene. CDR3 loop: CASSWAGTGPQETQYF. In DNA form, the CDR3 reads TGCGCCAGCAGCTGGGCCGGGACAGGCCCACAAGAGACCCAGTACTTC.